One TCR beta chain is described in this entry. CDR1 is WSHSY and CDR2 is SAAADI in the germline V gene. After removal of 10 bases from V and 5 bases from J, the junction contained 6 bases not matched to a gene. The CDR3 consists of 13 residues. The data are from a study of long-term antiretroviral therapy in people with HIV. An immunoSEQ assay, version v3.0, was performed at survey level. The data were produced by immunoSEQ multiplex PCR, yet TCRdb's version contains in-frame clones alone and is incomplete. The sample holds just over 20,000 clones, around 80% seen once. The chain carries TRBV10-2 and TRBJ1-4; 8 nucleotides agree with TRBD1. This TCR was sampled from a man aged 18 to 29 with HIV. This sample comprised unsorted PBMCs, obtained 0.5 years after starting antiretroviral therapy. The CDR3 nucleotides are TGCGCCACCCAGGACAGGGACAATGAAAAACTGTTTTTT. Protein product: CATQDRDNEKLFF.